This T cell receptor beta chain came from a study of T-cell reconstitution after alpha-beta-depleted transplantation in children. This clonotype was recorded at least ten times. Unique molecular identifiers were used in preparing the TCRbeta library. TCRdb re-called the PCR reads through MiXCR, storing one row per CDR3 protein. The sample shows hundreds of thousands of distinct CDR3 sequences, 6.5% to 9% of them seen only once. V shed 0 bases and J shed 3 bases, with 9 bases lying between them. The CDR3 loop spans 15 amino acids. The germline CDR1 and CDR2 sequences are SGHRS and YFSETQ. The V gene is TRBV5-1, the J gene TRBJ1-4; D uncertain. This sequence originates from a male patient younger than 18 who had a stem cell transplant for acute lymphoblastic leukemia, so the T cells may come from the graft donor. The sequenced sample was PBMCs, mostly from graft donor cells, obtained 180 days after TCRalphabeta/CD19-depleted stem cell transplant. CDR3: CASSLERAANEKLFF. The CDR3 coding sequence is TGCGCCAGCAGCTTGGAACGGGCAGCTAATGAAAAACTGTTTTTT.